The rows below give T cell receptor beta chains drawn from one sample of a study of T cell responses to AZD1222 COVID-19 vaccine. Libraries were prepared by immunoSEQ multiplex PCR; TCRdb keeps only in-frame clonotypes and omits some of them. Of approximately 160,000 clones in the sample, around nine tenths were seen once. The sample here was peripheral blood, taken on day 0 of AZD1222 vaccination. These receptors were obtained from an adult in good health. The CDR3 runs from the conserved cysteine through the conserved F or W. D genes are given only for firm matches. The size entry is marked missing in some rows and otherwise reads once, few, many or a size class.

clone_size	d_call	v_call	j_call	cdr3_nt	cdr3_aa
NA	NA	TRBV12-3/TRBV12-4	TRBJ2-7	TGTGCCAGCAGTTTAAACAGGAACGAGCAGTACTTC	CASSLNRNEQYF
NA	NA	TRBV4-2	TRBJ1-2	TGTGCCAGCAGCCAGGGCGCAGGTCCTCCTTCTATTGGCTACACCTTC	CASSQGAGPPSIGYTF
NA	TRBD2	TRBV18	TRBJ2-5	TGTGCCAGCTCACAAGGAACACTAGCGGGGGGGCTGCGGCAAGAGACCCAGTACTTC	CASSQGTLAGGLRQETQYF
NA	NA	TRBV5-1	TRBJ2-7	TGCGCCAGCAGCTTGTATCTGGGTGGGGAGCAGTACTTC	CASSLYLGGEQYF
NA	NA	TRBV6-5	TRBJ2-7	TGTGCCAGCAGTTACAATCAGGATCCCTCCTACGAGCAGTACTTC	CASSYNQDPSYEQYF
NA	NA	TRBV28	TRBJ2-5	TGTGCCAGCAGTACAGGAACCCAGTACTTC	CASSTGTQYF
NA	TRBD1	TRBV6-5	TRBJ1-4	TGTGCCGCTAAGACAGGGTGGGCTGAAAAACTGTTTTTT	CAAKTGWAEKLFF
NA	NA	TRBV6-5	TRBJ1-1	TGTGCCAGCAGGGAGGGGGGACAGAACACTGAAGCTTTCTTT	CASREGGQNTEAFF
NA	NA	TRBV9	TRBJ2-3	TGTGCCAGCAGCGTACCCCGAGAACCCTTCTCTGGGGGGGCCGATACGCAGTATTTT	CASSVPREPFSGGADTQYF
NA	TRBD2	TRBV5-4	TRBJ2-3	TGTGCCAGCAGCTTGGCTCTGGGCGGGGGTCCAGATACGCAGTATTTT	CASSLALGGGPDTQYF
NA	NA	TRBV5-5	TRBJ2-6	TGTGCCAGCAGCTTGGGGCCGGGACGGACGAGCTCTGGGGCCAACGTCCTGACTTTC	CASSLGPGRTSSGANVLTF
once	NA	TRBV7-2	TRBJ1-5	TGTGCCAGCAGCACCAGACAAGGCCAGCCCCAGCATTTT	CASSTRQGQPQHF
once	NA	TRBV5-4	TRBJ2-7	TGTGCCAGCAGCATTGACTCCTACGAGCAGTACTTC	CASSIDSYEQYF
NA	NA	TRBV27	TRBJ2-7	TGTGCCAGCAGTCGAGACAGGCGCTACGAGCAGTACTTC	CASSRDRRYEQYF
NA	NA	TRBV27	TRBJ1-4	TGTGCCAGCAGTTTAGCTGGGACTAATGAAAAACTGTTTTTT	CASSLAGTNEKLFF
NA	TRBD1	TRBV29-1	TRBJ2-2	TGCAGCGTTCCCGGACAGGGTTGGACCGGGGAGCTGTTTTTT	CSVPGQGWTGELFF
NA	NA	TRBV29-1	TRBJ2-7	TGCAGCGTTGATCTTGGCCAGGGCGGTAGCGAGCAGTACTTC	CSVDLGQGGSEQYF
NA	NA	TRBV25-1	TRBJ1-2	TGTGCCAGCAGTGAAACGACAGTTTCGGTAGAAGGCTACACCTTC	CASSETTVSVEGYTF
NA	TRBD2	TRBV10-2	TRBJ2-3	TGCGCCAGCAGCCTCATAGCGGGGGGTACAGATACGCAGTATTTT	CASSLIAGGTDTQYF
NA	NA	TRBV10-1	TRBJ1-1	TGCGCCAGCAGTGGGAGTGGGTACACTGAAGCTTTCTTT	CASSGSGYTEAFF
NA	NA	TRBV7-2	TRBJ1-3	TGTGCCAGCACCGTGGGTCCCTCTGGAAACACCATATATTTT	CASTVGPSGNTIYF
NA	TRBD2	TRBV19	TRBJ2-1	TGTGCCAGTAGTATTAATGAAGTCTCGGGGGGGGAGCAGTTCTTC	CASSINEVSGGEQFF
once	NA	TRBV30	TRBJ1-3	TGTGCCTTGGGACCGTCCTCTGGAAACACCATATATTTT	CALGPSSGNTIYF
NA	TRBD1	TRBV5-1	TRBJ1-6	TGCGCCAGCAGCATCCAAGACAGGGGAAGGACACCCCTCCACTTT	CASSIQDRGRTPLHF
NA	NA	TRBV27	TRBJ2-5	TGTGCCAGCAGTTTCCTCCAAGGAGAGACCCAGTACTTC	CASSFLQGETQYF
NA	NA	TRBV19	TRBJ1-2	TGTGCCAGTAGTACACCCCGGGACCCTAACTATGGCTACACCTTC	CASSTPRDPNYGYTF
NA	NA	TRBV18	TRBJ1-5	TGTGCCAGCTCACCCGGAGAGGATCAGCCCCAGCATTTT	CASSPGEDQPQHF
NA	TRBD2	TRBV4-2	TRBJ2-3	TGTGCCAGCAGCCAAGAGAAGCGGGGGGGGATCACAGATACGCAGTATTTT	CASSQEKRGGITDTQYF
NA	TRBD1	TRBV10-2	TRBJ1-1	TGCGCCACGGAGGATAGGACAGGGCGGAACACTGAAGCTTTCTTT	CATEDRTGRNTEAFF
NA	NA	TRBV28	TRBJ1-6	TGTGCCAGCAGTTTAATTGCGTCGTCACCCCTCCACTTT	CASSLIASSPLHF